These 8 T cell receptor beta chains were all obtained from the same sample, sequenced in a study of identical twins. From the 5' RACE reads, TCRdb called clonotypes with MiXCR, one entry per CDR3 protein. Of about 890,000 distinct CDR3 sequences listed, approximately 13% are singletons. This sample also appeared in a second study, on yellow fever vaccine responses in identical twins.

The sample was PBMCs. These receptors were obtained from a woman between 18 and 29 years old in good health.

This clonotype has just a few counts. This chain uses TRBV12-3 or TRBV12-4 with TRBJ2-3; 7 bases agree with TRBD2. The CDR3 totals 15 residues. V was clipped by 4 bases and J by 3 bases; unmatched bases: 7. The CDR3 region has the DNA TGTGCCAGCAGTTCCGGGACTATCCCTACAGATACGCAGTATTTT. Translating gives CASSSGTIPTDTQYF.

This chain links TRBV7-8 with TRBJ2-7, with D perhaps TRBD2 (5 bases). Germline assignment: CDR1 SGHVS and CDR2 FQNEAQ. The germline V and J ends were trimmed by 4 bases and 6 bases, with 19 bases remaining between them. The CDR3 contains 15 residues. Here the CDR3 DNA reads TGTGCCAGCAGCTCCCTCGGTGAGGGCCTTTCCGAGCAGTACTTC. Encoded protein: CASSSLGEGLSEQYF.

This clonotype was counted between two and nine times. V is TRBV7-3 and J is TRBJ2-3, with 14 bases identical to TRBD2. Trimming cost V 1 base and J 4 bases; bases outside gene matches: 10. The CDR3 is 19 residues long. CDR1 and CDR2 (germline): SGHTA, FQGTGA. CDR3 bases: TGTGCCAGCAGCTTAAGGGGGAACGGACTAGCGGGAGGAGCAGATACGCAGTATTTT. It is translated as CASSLRGNGLAGGADTQYF.

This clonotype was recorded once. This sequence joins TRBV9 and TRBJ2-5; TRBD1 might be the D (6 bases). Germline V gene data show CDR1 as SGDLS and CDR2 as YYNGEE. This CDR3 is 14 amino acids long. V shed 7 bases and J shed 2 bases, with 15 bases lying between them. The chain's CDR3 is CASAPEGEQETQYF. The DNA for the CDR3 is TGTGCCAGCGCCCCTGAGGGGGAACAAGAGACCCAGTACTTC.

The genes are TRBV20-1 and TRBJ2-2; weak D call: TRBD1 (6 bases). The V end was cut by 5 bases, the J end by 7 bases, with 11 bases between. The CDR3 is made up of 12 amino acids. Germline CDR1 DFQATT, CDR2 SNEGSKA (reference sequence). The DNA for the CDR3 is TGCAGTGCTCTGACAGGTGGCGGGGAGCTGTTTTTT. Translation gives CSALTGGGELFF.

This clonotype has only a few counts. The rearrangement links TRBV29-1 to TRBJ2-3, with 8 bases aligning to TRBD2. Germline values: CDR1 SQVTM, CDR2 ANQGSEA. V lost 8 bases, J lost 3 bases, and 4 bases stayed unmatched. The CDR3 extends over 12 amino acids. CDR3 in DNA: TGCAGCACCCGGGAGGGTACAGATACGCAGTATTTT. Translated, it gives CSTREGTDTQYF.

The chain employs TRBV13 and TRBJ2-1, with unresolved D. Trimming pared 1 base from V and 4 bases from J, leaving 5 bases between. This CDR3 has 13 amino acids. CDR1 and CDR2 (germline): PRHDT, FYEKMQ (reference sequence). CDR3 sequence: CASSLVRYNEQFF. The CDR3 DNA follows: TGTGCCAGCAGCTTAGTTCGTTACAATGAGCAGTTCTTC. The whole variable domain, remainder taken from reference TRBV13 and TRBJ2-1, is AAGVIQSPRHLIKEKRETATLKCYPIPRHDTVYWYQQGPGQDPQFLISFYEKMQSDKGSIPDRFSAQQFSDYHSELNMSSLELGDSALYFCASSLVRYNEQFFGPGTRLTVL.

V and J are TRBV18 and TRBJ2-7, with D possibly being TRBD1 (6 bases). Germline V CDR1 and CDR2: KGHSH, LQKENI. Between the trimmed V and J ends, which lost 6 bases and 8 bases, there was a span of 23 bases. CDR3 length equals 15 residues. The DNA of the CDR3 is TGTGCCAGCTCGCTTAATGGGACACCCAAAGACAAGCAGTACTTC. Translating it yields CASSLNGTPKDKQYF.